A selection of T cell receptor beta chains follows, all from one sample in a study of chemoradiotherapy in HPV16-positive cancers. Clones were sequenced by immunoSEQ multiplex PCR, and TCRdb holds only the in-frame ones, with some missing. The sample consists of 30,000 to 40,000 clones, approximately 90% of them appearing once. The material sequenced was blood, taken from a patient who underwent chemoradiotherapy. Source of these receptors: a human donor with HPV-associated anogenital cancer. Each CDR3 is given with its conserved first and last residue. The D gene is left open where the match is weak.

TRBV2	NA	TRBJ1-1	CASSDWRNTEAFF
TRBV21-1	NA	TRBJ1-5	CASTALQETGNQPQHF
TRBV9	TRBD2	TRBJ2-7	CASSVAGTSGAYEQYF
TRBV7-6	NA	TRBJ1-1	CASSFNMNTEAFF
TRBV30	NA	TRBJ1-4	CAWRPRAPTNEKLFF
TRBV18	NA	TRBJ2-1	CASSPPAASSYNEQFF
TRBV9	NA	TRBJ1-1	CASSPGGPSAEAFF
TRBV11-3	TRBD1	TRBJ1-1	CASSLSQGATEAFF
TRBV4-1	NA	TRBJ1-4	CASSQGRRTTTNEKLFF
TRBV6-5	NA	TRBJ2-7	CAVYRGAPSYEQYF
TRBV2	NA	TRBJ1-3	CASNTGSSGNTIYF
TRBV7-9	TRBD2	TRBJ2-2	CASSRGGTGELFF
TRBV5-4	TRBD1	TRBJ1-2	CASSPGTVIVTGYTF
TRBV4-2	NA	TRBJ1-1	CASSQDRRAEGVTEAFF
TRBV14	NA	TRBJ1-1	CASSPWTVMNTEAFF
TRBV29-1	NA	TRBJ1-1	CSVIGETEAFF
TRBV29-1	TRBD1	TRBJ1-2	CSVGDSFMLGYTF
TRBV6-6	NA	TRBJ1-3	CASIKEAINSGNTIYF
TRBV4-2	NA	TRBJ2-2	CASSQLGGTGELFF
TRBV7-9	TRBD1	TRBJ2-7	CASSLIAQGDEQYF
TRBV14	TRBD2	TRBJ2-1	CASSQSAGGPNEQFF
TRBV9	NA	TRBJ1-1	CASSGQDSNTEAFF
TRBV4-2	TRBD2	TRBJ2-3	CASSPAGSGGPTDTQYF
TRBV18	TRBD1	TRBJ1-3	CASSLDRGQGNTIYF
TRBV6-1	NA	TRBJ1-5	CASAEGMGNQPQHF
TRBV6-5	NA	TRBJ1-4	CASGRTARRGEKLFF
TRBV30	TRBD1	TRBJ2-7	CAWSVHPGQGYEQYF